This T cell receptor beta chain was recovered during a study of T-cell reconstitution after alpha-beta-depleted transplantation in children (dated by TCRdb to 2015 to 2016). Looking at the study overall: Using TCR repertoire profiling, the study quantitatively followed how T-cell immune reconstitution unfolded in children after TCRalphabeta/CD19-depleted allogeneic hematopoietic cell transplantation.

Library construction relied on PCR. The reads were generated on an Illumina HiSeq 2500. Molecular barcoding was employed in the preparation of TCR libraries, with unique molecular identifiers being used to normalize TCRbeta repertoire quantification. In TCRdb, the public reads were trimmed at Q25 with fastp and aligned with MiXCR, with productive beta chains retained. Rows with one shared CDR3 protein collapse into an entry with the most common genes and DNA. Here the sample has roughly 120,000 distinct CDR3 sequences; 10% occur a single time. The ten largest clones represent less than 10% of the sample. V was cut back by 1 base and J by 10 bases, leaving a gap of 23 bases between them. From cysteine to phenylalanine, the CDR3 is 17 amino acids long. Only the CDR3 DNA stays, 51 bases, in frame from base 1. CDR1 is given as LGHDT and CDR2 as YNNKEL, both from the germline V gene (reference sequence).

This clonotype occurred many times. The clone's antigen remains unknown. No much larger clone is present one base from it, and per-base qualities are unavailable. This TCR came from a human donor who donated a stem cell graft to a child with acute lymphoblastic leukemia. The specimen was PBMCs from the stem cell graft donor, collected from the stem cell graft. The chain links TRBV3-1 with TRBJ2-4; the D segment could be TRBD1, given 6 matching bases. The CDR3: CASSQGGWDTKKGIQYF. The nucleotide sequence is TGTGCCAGCAGCCAAGGGGGATGGGACACCAAAAAAGGGATTCAGTACTTC.